These 7 T cell receptor beta chains originate from one sample sequenced in a study of PD-1 blockade in classical Hodgkin lymphoma. Clones were read by immunoSEQ multiplex PCR, and TCRdb kept only the in-frame ones, dropping some. The sample consists of under 40,000 clones, 70% to 85% of them appearing once. Time point in this sample: cycle 4 day 1 (C4D1), after 5 to 7 weeks of nivolumab. All patients relapsed after autologous stem cell transplantation, and brentuximab vedotin exposure varied. This specimen consisted of peripheral blood mononuclear cells (PBMCs), obtained before the fourth cycle of nivolumab. The receptors shown here come from a human donor with classical Hodgkin lymphoma.

The chain uses TRBV19 and TRBJ2-1, with D possibly being TRBD1 (6 bases). Germline V gene sequence: CDR1 LNHDA, CDR2 SQIVND (reference sequence). The V end was cut by 1 base, the J end by 5 bases, with 15 bases between. The CDR3 sequence is 16 residues long. CDR3 bases: TGTGCCAGTAGTATAGTTGGCAGGGGAGCTAACAATGAGCAGTTCTTC. It codes for CASSIVGRGANNEQFF.

This chain joins TRBV5-1 and TRBJ1-4; D perhaps matches TRBD1 (6 bases). Trimming took 4 bases from V and 7 from J, leaving 20 bases between them. The CDR3 is made up of 16 amino acids. CDR1 is SGHRS and CDR2 is YFSETQ in the germline V gene. CDR3 nucleotide sequence: TGCGCCAGCAGCCCCGAGGGGGGGGGCTTAGGTGAAAAACTGTTTTTT. It yields the protein CASSPEGGGLGEKLFF.

The V gene is TRBV28, the J gene TRBJ2-1; either TRBD1 or TRBD2 may fit D (5 bases each). V was cut by 3 bases and J by 8 bases, with 5 bases left in between. Germline assignment: CDR1 MDHEN and CDR2 SYDVKM. CDR3 length: 11 amino acids. CDR3 residues: CASSLGDEQFF. CDR3 nucleotide sequence: TGTGCCAGCAGTTTGGGGGATGAGCAGTTCTTC.

The chain recombines TRBV5-6 with TRBJ1-2; a possible D gene is TRBD1 (6 bases). V was shortened by 0 bases and J by 6 bases, with 12 bases between the two germline ends. The CDR3 is made up of 14 amino acids. CDR1 and CDR2 from the germline V gene are SGHDT and YYEEEE. For the CDR3, the DNA is TGTGCCAGCAGCTTGGTGGGCCAGGGGAATGGCTACACCTTC. It encodes CASSLVGQGNGYTF.

This chain uses TRBV27 with TRBJ2-7; no clear D. This CDR3 has 16 residues. Trimming shortened V by 0 bases and J by 3 bases, and 15 bases separated the two germline ends. The germline V gene encodes CDR1 MNHEY and CDR2 SMNVEV (reference sequence). DNA for the CDR3: TGTGCCAGCAGTTTATCTTTGGGTATGCCGTACTACGAGCAGTACTTC. This encodes CASSLSLGMPYYEQYF.

V usage is TRBV7-9 and J usage is TRBJ2-2; 8 nucleotides line up with TRBD1. V gave up 5 bases and J gave up 3 bases; unmatched junction bases: 5. The CDR3 has 15 residues. From germline, CDR1 is SEHNR and CDR2 FQNEAQ (reference sequence). In nucleotides, the CDR3 is TGTGCCAGCAGCCAGGGGGCGCGGGACACCGGGGAGCTGTTTTTT. Its protein is CASSQGARDTGELFF.

The chain recombines TRBV7-2 with TRBJ1-1; 10 nucleotides match TRBD1. Germline assignment: CDR1 SGHTA and CDR2 FQGNSA. This CDR3 has 15 amino acids. V was pared by 5 bases and J by 3 bases, with 6 bases of the junction left unmatched. The chain's CDR3 is CASSPDRGRHTEAFF. CDR3 DNA sequence: TGTGCCAGCAGCCCTGACAGGGGGCGACACACTGAAGCTTTCTTT. The full variable domain, in which reference TRBV7-2 and TRBJ1-1 provide the parts outside the CDR3, is GAGVSQSPSNKVTEKGKDVELRCDPISGHTALYWYRQSLGQGLEFLIYFQGNSAPDKSGLPSDRFSAERTGGSVSTLTIQRTQQEDSAVYLCASSPDRGRHTEAFFGQGTRLTVV.